Listed here are 8 T cell receptor beta chains from one sample, sequenced in a study of blood T cells in healthy people across ages. Through a sample-barcoded 5' primer and a J-beta primer mix, a second PCR was run for roughly 6 to 11 cycles. TCRdb recomputed calls from the 5' RACE reads with MiXCR, one row per CDR3 protein. The sample contains around 800,000 distinct CDR3 sequences, approximately 59% of which appear only once. The source material was blood. The origin of the receptors is a man aged 25 to 40 in good health.

The chain recombines TRBV7-2 with TRBJ2-3; 9 nucleotides match TRBD2. The CDR3 length is 15 residues. CDR1 and CDR2 from the germline V gene are SGHTA and FQGNSA. V shed 2 bases, J shed 6 bases, and the junction held 6 bases outside the gene matches. Here the CDR3 DNA reads TGTGCCAGCAGCTTAAGTACTAGCGGGCGGGATACGCAGTATTTT. Protein product: CASSLSTSGRDTQYF.

The chain combines TRBV6-5 with TRBJ1-2; TRBD1 agrees at 7 bases. This CDR3 spans 14 amino acids. The V segment lost 8 bases and the J segment 4 bases; nucleotides outside the gene matches: 10. The germline V gene has CDR1 MNHEY and CDR2 SVGAGI. CDR3 loop: CASGRQGLTYGYTF. CDR3 nucleotides: TGTGCCAGCGGGCGACAGGGATTGACCTATGGCTACACCTTC.

J is TRBJ2-7 and V is TRBV27; the D is unclear. CDR3 length: 12 amino acids. CDR1 is MNHEY and CDR2 is SMNVEV in the germline V gene (reference sequence). Trimming cost V 5 bases and J 3 bases, with 8 bases left between them. Here the CDR3 DNA reads TGTGCCAGCAGTCACGGATACTACGAGCAGTACTTC. This codes for CASSHGYYEQYF.

This clonotype was recorded once. This rearrangement joins TRBV5-1 to TRBJ1-4; D remains ambiguous. V was pared by 4 bases and J by 8 bases, with 15 bases between. Germline V gene lookup returns CDR1 SGHRS and CDR2 YFSETQ. CDR3 size: 14 residues. The CDR3 DNA is TGCGCCAGCAGCATCGACAATCCAGCCGAAAAACTGTTTTTT. It specifies CASSIDNPAEKLFF.

The V gene is TRBV4-2, the J gene TRBJ2-1, with a possible D match to TRBD2 (6 bases). Gene TRBJ2-7 matches the end of the DNA better, so the J call may be wrong. The CDR3 sequence is 15 residues long. Germline V CDR1 and CDR2: LGHNA, YNFKEQ. This CDR3 reads CASSPAREAYNEQYF. As DNA, the CDR3 is TGTGCCAGCAGCCCCGCAAGGGAGGCCTACAATGAGCAGTACTTC.

The chain couples TRBV5-5 to TRBJ2-5; D gene uncertain. The length of the CDR3 is 14 residues. Germline V lookup: CDR1 SGHKS, CDR2 YYEKEE (reference sequence). V lost 0 bases to trimming and J lost 11 bases, with 17 bases between them. The chain's CDR3 is CASSLASQNTRQYF. The CDR3 nucleotides read TGTGCCAGCAGCTTGGCATCTCAGAATACGAGGCAGTACTTC.

This clonotype was counted only a few times. The chain combines TRBV29-1 with TRBJ2-1, with unresolved D. Germline CDR1 reads SQVTM; CDR2 reads ANQGSEA. CDR3 size: 14 residues. Trimming stripped 4 bases from V and 3 bases from J, with 13 bases between. This CDR3 is CSVGAVANYNEQFF. CDR3 sequence (DNA): TGCAGCGTTGGCGCAGTCGCTAACTACAATGAGCAGTTCTTC.

This chain uses TRBV7-8 with TRBJ1-2; possible D gene TRBD1, 5 bases. Looked up from germline, CDR1 is SGHVS and CDR2 is FQNEAQ. The CDR3 covers 12 residues. V shed 3 bases and J shed 8 bases, with 10 bases lying between them. This CDR3 reads CASSFIGAGYTF. DNA for the CDR3: TGTGCCAGCAGCTTTATTGGGGCCGGCTACACCTTC.